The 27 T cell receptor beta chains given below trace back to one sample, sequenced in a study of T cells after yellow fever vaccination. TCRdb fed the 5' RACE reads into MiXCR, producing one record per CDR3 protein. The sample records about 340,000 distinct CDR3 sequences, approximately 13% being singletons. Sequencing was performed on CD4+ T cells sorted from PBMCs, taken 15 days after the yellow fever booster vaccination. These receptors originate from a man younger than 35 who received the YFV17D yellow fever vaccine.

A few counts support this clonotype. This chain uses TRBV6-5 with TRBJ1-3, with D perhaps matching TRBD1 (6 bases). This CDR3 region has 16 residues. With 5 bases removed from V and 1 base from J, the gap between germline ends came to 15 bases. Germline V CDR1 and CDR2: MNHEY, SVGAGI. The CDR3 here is CASSNTGLPSGNTIYF. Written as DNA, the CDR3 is TGTGCCAGCAGTAACACAGGGTTGCCGTCTGGAAACACCATATATTTT.

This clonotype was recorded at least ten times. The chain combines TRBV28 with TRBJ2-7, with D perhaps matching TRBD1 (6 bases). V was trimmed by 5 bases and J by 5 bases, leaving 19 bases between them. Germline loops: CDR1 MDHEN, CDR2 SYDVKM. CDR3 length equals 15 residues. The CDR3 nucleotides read TGTGCCAGCAGTCCCGCCAGTACAGGGTCCCACGAGCAGTACGTC. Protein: CASSPASTGSHEQYV.

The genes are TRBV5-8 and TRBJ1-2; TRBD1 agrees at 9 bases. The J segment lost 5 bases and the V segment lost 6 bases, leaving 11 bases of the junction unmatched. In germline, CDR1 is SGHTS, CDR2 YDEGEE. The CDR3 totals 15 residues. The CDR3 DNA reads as TGTGCCAGCACCTTACGGGACAGGGCCACGTATGGCTACACCTTC. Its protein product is CASTLRDRATYGYTF.

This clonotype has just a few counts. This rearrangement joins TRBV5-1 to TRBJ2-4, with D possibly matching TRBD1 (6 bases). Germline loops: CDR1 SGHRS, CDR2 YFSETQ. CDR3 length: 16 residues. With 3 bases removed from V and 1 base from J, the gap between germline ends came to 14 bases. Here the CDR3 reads CASSSEQGGAKNIQYF. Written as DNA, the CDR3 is TGCGCCAGCAGCTCTGAACAGGGTGGGGCCAAAAACATTCAGTACTTC. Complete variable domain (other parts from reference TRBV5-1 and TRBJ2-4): KAGVTQTPRYLIKTRGQQVTLSCSPISGHRSVSWYQQTPGQGLQFLFEYFSETQRNKGNFPGRFSGRQFSNSRSEMNVSTLELGDSALYLCASSSEQGGAKNIQYFGAGTRLSVL.

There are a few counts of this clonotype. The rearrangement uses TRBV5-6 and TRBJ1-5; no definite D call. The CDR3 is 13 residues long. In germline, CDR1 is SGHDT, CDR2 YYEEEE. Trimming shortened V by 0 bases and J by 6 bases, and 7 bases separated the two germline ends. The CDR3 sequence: CASSLARLQPQHF. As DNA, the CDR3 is TGTGCCAGCAGCTTGGCGCGGCTTCAGCCCCAGCATTTT.

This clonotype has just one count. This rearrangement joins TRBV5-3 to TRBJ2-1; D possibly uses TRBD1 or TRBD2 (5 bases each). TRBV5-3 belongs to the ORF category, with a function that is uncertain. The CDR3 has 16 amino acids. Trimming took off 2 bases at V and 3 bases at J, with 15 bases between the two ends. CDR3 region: CARSFPIRGCYNEQFF. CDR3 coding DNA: TGTGCCAGAAGCTTTCCCATCCGGGGCTGCTACAATGAGCAGTTCTTC.

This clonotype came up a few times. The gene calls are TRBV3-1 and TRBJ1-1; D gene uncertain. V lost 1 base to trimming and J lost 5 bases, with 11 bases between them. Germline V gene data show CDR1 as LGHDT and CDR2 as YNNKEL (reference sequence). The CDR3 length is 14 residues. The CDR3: CASSQAVPGTEAFF. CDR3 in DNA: TGTGCCAGCAGCCAAGCTGTTCCGGGGACTGAAGCTTTCTTT.

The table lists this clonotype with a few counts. DNA for the CDR3: TGCAGTGCTAGAGAAGGGGATCCCCATAATTCACCCCTCCACTTT. Protein product: CSAREGDPHNSPLHF. The chain employs TRBV20-1 and TRBJ1-6; the D gene is possibly TRBD1 (5 bases). The germline V gene has CDR1 DFQATT and CDR2 SNEGSKA (reference sequence). With 0 bases removed from V and 5 bases from J, the gap between germline ends came to 11 bases. The CDR3 is 15 residues long.

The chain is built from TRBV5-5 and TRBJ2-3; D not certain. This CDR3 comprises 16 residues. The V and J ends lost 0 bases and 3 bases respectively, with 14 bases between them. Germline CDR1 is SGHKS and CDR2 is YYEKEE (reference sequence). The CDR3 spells CASSLDYPVRTDTQYF. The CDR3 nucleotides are TGTGCCAGCAGCTTGGATTACCCGGTTAGGACAGATACGCAGTATTTT.

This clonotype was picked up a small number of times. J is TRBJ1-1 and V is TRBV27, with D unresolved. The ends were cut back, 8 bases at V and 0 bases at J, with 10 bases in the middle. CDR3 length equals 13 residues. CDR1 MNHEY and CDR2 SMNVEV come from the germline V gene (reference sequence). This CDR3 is CASALLMNTEAFF. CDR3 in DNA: TGTGCCAGCGCCTTATTAATGAACACTGAAGCTTTCTTT.

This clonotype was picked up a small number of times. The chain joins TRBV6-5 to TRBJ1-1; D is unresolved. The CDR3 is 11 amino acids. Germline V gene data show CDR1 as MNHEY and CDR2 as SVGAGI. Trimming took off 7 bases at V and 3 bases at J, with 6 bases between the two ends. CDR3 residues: CASKGYTEAFF. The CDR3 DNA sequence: TGTGCCAGCAAAGGGTACACTGAAGCTTTCTTT.

The DNA of the CDR3 is TGTGCCATCAGTGGGCCGGGACTAGCCTCAGATACGCAGTATTTT. Its protein is CAISGPGLASDTQYF. The V and J genes are TRBV10-3 and TRBJ2-3; 9 bases fit TRBD2. The V gene's germline CDR1 is ENHRY and CDR2 SYGVKD. V was clipped by 4 bases and J by 4 bases; unmatched bases: 6. The CDR3 loop spans 15 amino acids.

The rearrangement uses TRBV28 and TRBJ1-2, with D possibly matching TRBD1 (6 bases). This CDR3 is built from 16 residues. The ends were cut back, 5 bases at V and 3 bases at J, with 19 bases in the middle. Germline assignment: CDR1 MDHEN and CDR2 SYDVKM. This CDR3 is CASSPGGGSGYYGYTF. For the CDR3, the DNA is TGTGCCAGCAGTCCGGGAGGGGGGAGCGGGTACTATGGCTACACCTTC.

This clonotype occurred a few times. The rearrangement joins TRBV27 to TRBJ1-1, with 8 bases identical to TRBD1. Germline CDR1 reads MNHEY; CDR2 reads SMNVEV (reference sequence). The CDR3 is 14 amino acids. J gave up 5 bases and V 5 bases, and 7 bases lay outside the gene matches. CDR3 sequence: CASSRLQGGTEAFF. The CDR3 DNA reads TGTGCCAGCAGTCGCTTACAGGGGGGGACTGAAGCTTTCTTT.

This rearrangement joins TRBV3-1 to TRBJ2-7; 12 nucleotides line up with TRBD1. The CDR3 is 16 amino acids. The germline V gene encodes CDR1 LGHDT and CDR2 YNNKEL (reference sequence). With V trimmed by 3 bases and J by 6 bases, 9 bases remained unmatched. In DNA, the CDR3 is TGTGCCAGCAGCCATAACCCGGGACAGGGGGCGCGCGAGCAGTACTTC. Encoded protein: CASSHNPGQGAREQYF.

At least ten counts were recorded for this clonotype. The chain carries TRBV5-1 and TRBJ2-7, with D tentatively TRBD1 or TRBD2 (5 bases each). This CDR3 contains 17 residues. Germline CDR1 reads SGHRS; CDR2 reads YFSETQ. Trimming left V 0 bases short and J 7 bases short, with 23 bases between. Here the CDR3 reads CASSLGQLGDVVGEQYV. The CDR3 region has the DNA TGCGCCAGCAGCTTGGGGCAGCTGGGGGACGTCGTTGGGGAGCAGTACGTC.

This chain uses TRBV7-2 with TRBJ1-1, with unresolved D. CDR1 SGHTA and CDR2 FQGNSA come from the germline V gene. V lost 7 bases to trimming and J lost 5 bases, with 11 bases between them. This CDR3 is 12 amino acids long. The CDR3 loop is CASTLWRTEAFF. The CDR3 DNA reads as TGTGCCAGCACCCTGTGGAGAACTGAAGCTTTCTTT. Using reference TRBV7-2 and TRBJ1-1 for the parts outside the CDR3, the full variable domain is GAGVSQSPSNKVTEKGKDVELRCDPISGHTALYWYRQSLGQGLEFLIYFQGNSAPDKSGLPSDRFSAERTGGSVSTLTIQRTQQEDSAVYLCASTLWRTEAFFGQGTRLTVV.

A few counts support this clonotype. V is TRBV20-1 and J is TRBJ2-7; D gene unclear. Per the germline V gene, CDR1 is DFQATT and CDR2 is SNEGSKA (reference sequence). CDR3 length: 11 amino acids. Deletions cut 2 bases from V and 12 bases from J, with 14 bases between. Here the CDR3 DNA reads TGCAGTGCTAGATCCGGTTTCAACACGTACGTC. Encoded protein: CSARSGFNTYV.

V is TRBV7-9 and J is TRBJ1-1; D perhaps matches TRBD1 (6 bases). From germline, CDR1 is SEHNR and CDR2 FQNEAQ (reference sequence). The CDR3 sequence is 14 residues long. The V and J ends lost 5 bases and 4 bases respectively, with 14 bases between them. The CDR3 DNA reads TGTGCCAGCAGCAACTACAGGGTCGGCACTGAAGCTTTCTTT. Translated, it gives CASSNYRVGTEAFF.

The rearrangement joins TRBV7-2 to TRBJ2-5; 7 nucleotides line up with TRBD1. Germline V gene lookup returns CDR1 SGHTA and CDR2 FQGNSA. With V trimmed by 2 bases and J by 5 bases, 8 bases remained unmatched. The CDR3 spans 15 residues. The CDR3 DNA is TGTGCCAGCAGCTTAACTAGACAGGGCGGGGAGACCCAGTACTTC. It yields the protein CASSLTRQGGETQYF.

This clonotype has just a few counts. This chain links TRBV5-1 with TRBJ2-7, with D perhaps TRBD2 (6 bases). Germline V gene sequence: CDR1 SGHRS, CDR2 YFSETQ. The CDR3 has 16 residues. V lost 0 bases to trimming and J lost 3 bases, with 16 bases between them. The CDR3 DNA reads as TGCGCCAGCAGCTTGGTTTGCAGGACTACCCACTACGAGCAGTACGTC. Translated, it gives CASSLVCRTTHYEQYV.

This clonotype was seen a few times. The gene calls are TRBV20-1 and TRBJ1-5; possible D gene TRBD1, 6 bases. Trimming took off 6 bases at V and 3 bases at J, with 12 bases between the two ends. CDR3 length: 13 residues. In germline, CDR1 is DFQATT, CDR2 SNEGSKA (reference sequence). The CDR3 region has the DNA TGCAGTGCAACTTGGACAGACAATCAGCCCCAGCATTTT. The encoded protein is CSATWTDNQPQHF.

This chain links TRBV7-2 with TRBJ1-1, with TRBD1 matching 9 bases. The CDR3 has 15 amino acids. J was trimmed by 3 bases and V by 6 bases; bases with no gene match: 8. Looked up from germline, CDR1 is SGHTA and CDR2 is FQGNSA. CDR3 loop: CASRATQGADTEAFF. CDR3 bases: TGTGCCAGCAGGGCTACACAGGGGGCGGACACTGAAGCTTTCTTT.

CDR3 nucleotide sequence: TGCGCCAGCAGCGTAACAGGGTTGAACACTGAAGCTTTCTTT. This gives the protein CASSVTGLNTEAFF. V is TRBV5-1 and J is TRBJ1-1; possibly TRBD1 for D (6 bases). Germline assignment: CDR1 SGHRS and CDR2 YFSETQ. Between the trimmed V and J ends, which lost 4 bases and 0 bases, there was a span of 10 bases. The CDR3 runs 14 residues.

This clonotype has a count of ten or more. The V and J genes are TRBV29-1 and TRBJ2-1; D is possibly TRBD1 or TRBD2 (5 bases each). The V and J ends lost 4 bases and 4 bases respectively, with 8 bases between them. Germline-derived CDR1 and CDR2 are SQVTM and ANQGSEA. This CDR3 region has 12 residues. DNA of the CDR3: TGCAGCGTTGTTGGGGGTTACAATGAGCAGTTCTTC. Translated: CSVVGGYNEQFF.

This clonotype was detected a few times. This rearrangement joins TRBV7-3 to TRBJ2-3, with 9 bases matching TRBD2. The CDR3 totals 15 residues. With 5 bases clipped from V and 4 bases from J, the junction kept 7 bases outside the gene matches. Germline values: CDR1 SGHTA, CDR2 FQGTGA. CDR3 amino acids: CASSAIAGASDTQYF. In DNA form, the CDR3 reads TGTGCCAGCAGCGCCATAGCGGGGGCCTCAGATACGCAGTATTTT. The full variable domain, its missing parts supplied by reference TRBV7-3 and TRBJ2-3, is GAGVSQTPSNKVTEKGKYVELRCDPISGHTALYWYRQSLGQGPEFLIYFQGTGAADDSGLPNDRFFAVRPEGSVSTLKIQRTERGDSAVYLCASSAIAGASDTQYFGPGTRLTVL.

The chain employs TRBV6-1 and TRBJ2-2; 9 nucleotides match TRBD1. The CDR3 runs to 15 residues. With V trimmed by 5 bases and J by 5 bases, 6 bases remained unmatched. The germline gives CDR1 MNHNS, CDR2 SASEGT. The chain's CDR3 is CASSYRTGVTGELFF. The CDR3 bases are TGTGCCAGCAGTTATAGGACAGGGGTGACCGGGGAGCTGTTTTTT.